The 8 T cell receptor beta chains below all came from one sample that was sequenced in a study of T-cell memory formation after mild COVID-19. MiXCR, run by TCRdb on the 5' RACE reads, gives a single entry per CDR3 protein. The repertoire holds 350,000 to 500,000 distinct CDR3 sequences, with more than 15% as singletons. Sequencing was done on a sample of PBMCs or a T cell subset sorted from them (not recorded which). These receptors all stem from a man between 18 and 35 years old who had mild COVID-19 (a few samples of this study predate the infection). Cell type and time point are not known.

The chain uses TRBV13 and TRBJ2-7; 9 nucleotides align to TRBD1. V lost 4 bases, J lost 3 bases, and 7 bases stayed unmatched. Per the germline V gene, CDR1 is PRHDT and CDR2 is FYEKMQ (reference sequence). CDR3 length: 15 residues. The chain's CDR3 is CASSSNRGQGYEQYF. The CDR3 DNA follows: TGTGCCAGCAGCTCCAATCGGGGACAGGGCTACGAGCAGTACTTC. Combining the CDR3 with reference TRBV13 and TRBJ2-7 gives the whole variable domain AAGVIQSPRHLIKEKRETATLKCYPIPRHDTVYWYQQGPGQDPQFLISFYEKMQSDKGSIPDRFSAQQFSDYHSELNMSSLELGDSALYFCASSSNRGQGYEQYFGPGTRLTVT.

This clonotype has just a few counts. The CDR3 DNA sequence: TGTGCCAGCAGTTTTGGTGACAGGATTTGGGGGGGTCGCCACTTT. It encodes CASSFGDRIWGGRHF. The rearrangement uses TRBV28 and TRBJ1-6; weak D call: TRBD1 (6 bases). The CDR3 is 15 residues long. Trimming shortened V by 3 bases and J by 18 bases, and 24 bases separated the two germline ends. In germline, CDR1 is MDHEN, CDR2 SYDVKM.

The gene calls are TRBV6-2 or TRBV6-3 and TRBJ1-5; no clear D. The CDR3 covers 13 residues. In germline, CDR1 is MNHEY, CDR2 SVGEGT. V was shortened by 2 bases and J by 5 bases, with 7 bases between the two germline ends. CDR3 DNA sequence: TGTGCCAGCAGTTACCTATCCTATCAGCCCCAGCATTTT. Its translation: CASSYLSYQPQHF.

The rearrangement joins TRBV9 to TRBJ1-2; maybe TRBD1 (6 bases). Germline-derived CDR1 and CDR2 are SGDLS and YYNGEE. V lost 2 bases and J 4 bases, leaving 18 bases between the germline ends. The CDR3 has 16 residues. CDR3: CASSVGGTQASYGYTF. The CDR3 bases are TGTGCCAGCAGCGTCGGGGGGACACAGGCTAGCTATGGCTACACCTTC.

This clonotype was counted a few times. The rearrangement links TRBV12-3 or TRBV12-4 to TRBJ2-5, with D maybe TRBD2 (6 bases). The CDR3 has 15 amino acids. Trimming removed 5 bases from V and 2 bases from J, with 15 bases in between. CDR3: CASSHQGAGQETQYF. DNA for the CDR3: TGTGCCAGCAGTCACCAGGGCGCGGGGCAAGAGACCCAGTACTTC.

This clonotype has only a few counts. This chain joins TRBV5-6 and TRBJ2-7; TRBD2 might be the D (5 bases). Per the germline V gene, CDR1 is SGHDT and CDR2 is YYEEEE. V was clipped by 4 bases and J by 3 bases, with 14 bases between them. This CDR3 is built from 14 residues. The CDR3 coding sequence is TGTGCCAGCAGCCTGTGGAGGTTAGGCTACGAGCAGTACTTC. Its translation: CASSLWRLGYEQYF.

This clonotype was observed a few times. The V and J genes are TRBV20-1 and TRBJ2-1, with 11 bases fitting TRBD2. The CDR3 consists of 14 residues. In germline, CDR1 is DFQATT, CDR2 SNEGSKA (reference sequence). Unmatched junction bases numbered 3, after V lost 6 bases and J lost 2 bases. CDR3 residues: CSAMTSGAYNEQFF. CDR3 nucleotide sequence: TGCAGTGCGATGACTAGCGGGGCCTACAATGAGCAGTTCTTC.

The chain couples TRBV7-3 to TRBJ1-1; D possibly corresponds to TRBD1 (5 bases). Trimming removed 2 bases at V and 0 bases at J, with 10 bases between. Per the germline V gene, CDR1 is SGHTA and CDR2 is FQGTGA. The CDR3 has 15 residues. This CDR3 is CASSLSHRMNTEAFF. The CDR3, as DNA: TGTGCCAGCAGCTTATCGCACAGGATGAACACTGAAGCTTTCTTT.